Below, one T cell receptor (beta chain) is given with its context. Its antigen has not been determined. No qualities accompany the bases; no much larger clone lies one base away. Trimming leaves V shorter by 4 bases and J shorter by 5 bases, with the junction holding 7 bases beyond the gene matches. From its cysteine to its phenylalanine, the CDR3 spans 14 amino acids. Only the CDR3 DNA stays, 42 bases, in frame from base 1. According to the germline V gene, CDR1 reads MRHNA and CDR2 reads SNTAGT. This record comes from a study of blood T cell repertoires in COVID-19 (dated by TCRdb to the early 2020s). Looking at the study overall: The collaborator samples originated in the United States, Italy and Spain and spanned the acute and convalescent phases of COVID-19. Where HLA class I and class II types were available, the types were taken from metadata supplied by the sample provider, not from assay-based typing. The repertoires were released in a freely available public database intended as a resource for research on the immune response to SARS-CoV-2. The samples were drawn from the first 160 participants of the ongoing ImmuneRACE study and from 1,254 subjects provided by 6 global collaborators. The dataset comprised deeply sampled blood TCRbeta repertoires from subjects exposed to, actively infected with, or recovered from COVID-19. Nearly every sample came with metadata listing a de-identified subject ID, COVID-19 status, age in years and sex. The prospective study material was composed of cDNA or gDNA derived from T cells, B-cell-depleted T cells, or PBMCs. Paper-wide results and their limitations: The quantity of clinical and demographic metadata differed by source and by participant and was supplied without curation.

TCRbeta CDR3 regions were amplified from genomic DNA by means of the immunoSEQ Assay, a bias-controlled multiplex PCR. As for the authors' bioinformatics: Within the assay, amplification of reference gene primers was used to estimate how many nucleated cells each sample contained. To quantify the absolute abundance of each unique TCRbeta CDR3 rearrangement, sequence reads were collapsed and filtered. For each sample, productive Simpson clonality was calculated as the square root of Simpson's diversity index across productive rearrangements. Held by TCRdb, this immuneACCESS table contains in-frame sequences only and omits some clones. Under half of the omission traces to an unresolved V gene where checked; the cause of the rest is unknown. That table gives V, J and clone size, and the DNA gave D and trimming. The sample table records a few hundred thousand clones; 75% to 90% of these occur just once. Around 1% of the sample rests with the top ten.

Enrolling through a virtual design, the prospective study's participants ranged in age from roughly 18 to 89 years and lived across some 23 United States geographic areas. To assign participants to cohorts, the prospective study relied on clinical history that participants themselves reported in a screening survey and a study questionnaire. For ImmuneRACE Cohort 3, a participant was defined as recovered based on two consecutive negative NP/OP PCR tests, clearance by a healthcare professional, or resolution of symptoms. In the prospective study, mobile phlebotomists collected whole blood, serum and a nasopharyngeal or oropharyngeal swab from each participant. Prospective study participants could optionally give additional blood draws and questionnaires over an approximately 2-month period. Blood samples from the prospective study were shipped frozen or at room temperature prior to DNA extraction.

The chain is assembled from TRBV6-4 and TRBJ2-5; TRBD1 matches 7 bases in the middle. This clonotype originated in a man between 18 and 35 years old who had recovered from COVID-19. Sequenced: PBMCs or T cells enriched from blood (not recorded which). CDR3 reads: CASSAEGGAETQYF. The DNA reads TGTGCCAGCAGTGCGGAAGGGGGCGCCGAGACCCAGTACTTC.